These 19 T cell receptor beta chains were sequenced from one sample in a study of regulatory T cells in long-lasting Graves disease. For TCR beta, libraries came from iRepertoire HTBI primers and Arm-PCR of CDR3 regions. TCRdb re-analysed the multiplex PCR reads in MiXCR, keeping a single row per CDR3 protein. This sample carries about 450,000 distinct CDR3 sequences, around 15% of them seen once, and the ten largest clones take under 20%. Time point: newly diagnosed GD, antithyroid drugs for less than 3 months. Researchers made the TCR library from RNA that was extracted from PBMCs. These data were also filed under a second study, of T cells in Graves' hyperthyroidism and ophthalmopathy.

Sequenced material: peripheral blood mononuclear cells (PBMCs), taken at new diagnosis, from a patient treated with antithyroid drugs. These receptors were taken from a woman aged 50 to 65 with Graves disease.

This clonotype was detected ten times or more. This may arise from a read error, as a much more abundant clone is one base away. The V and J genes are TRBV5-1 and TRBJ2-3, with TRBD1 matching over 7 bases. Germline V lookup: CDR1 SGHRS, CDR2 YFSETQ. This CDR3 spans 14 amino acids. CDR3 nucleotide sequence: TGTGCCAGCAGCACAGGACAGGGCACAGATACGCAGTATTTT. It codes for CASSTGQGTDTQYF.

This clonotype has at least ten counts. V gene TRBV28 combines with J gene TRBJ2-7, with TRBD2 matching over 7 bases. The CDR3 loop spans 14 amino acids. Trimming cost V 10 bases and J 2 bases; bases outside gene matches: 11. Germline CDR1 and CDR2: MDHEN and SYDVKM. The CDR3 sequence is CAIGEGQGPYEQYF. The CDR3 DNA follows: TGTGCCATCGGGGAGGGCCAGGGACCCTACGAGCAGTACTTC.

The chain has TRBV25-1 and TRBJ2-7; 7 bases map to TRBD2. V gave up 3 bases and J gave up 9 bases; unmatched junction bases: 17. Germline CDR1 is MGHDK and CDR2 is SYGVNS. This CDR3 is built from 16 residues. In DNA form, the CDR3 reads TGTGCCAGCAGTGAGCGGGTCTTCAGGGAGGGGAGGGGGCAGTACTTC. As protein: CASSERVFREGRGQYF.

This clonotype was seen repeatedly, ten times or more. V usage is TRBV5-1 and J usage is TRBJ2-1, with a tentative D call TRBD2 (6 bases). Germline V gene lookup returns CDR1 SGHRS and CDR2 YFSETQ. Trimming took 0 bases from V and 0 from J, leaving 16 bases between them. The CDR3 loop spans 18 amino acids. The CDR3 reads CASSLGVRPAGSYNEQFF. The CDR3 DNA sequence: TGCGCCAGCAGCTTGGGGGTTCGGCCAGCGGGCTCCTACAATGAGCAGTTCTTC.

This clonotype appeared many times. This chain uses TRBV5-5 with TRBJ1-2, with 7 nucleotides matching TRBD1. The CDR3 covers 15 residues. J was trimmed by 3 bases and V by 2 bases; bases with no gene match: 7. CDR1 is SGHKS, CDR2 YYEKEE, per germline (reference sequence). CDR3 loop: CASSLVVTGDYGYTF. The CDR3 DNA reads TGTGCCAGCAGCTTAGTTGTCACAGGGGACTATGGCTACACCTTC.

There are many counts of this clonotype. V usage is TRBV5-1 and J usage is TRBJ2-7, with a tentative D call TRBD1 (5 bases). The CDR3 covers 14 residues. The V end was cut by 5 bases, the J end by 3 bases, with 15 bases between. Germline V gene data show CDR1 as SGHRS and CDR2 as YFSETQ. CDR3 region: CASRTGASGYEQYF. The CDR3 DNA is TGCGCCAGCAGAACAGGAGCCTCGGGCTACGAGCAGTACTTC.

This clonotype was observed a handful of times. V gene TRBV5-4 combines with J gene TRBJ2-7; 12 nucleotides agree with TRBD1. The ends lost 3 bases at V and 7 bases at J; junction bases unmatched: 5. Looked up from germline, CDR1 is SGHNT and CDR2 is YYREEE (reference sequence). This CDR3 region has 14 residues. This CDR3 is CASSWGQGAWEQYF. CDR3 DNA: TGTGCCAGCAGCTGGGGACAGGGGGCGTGGGAGCAGTACTTC.

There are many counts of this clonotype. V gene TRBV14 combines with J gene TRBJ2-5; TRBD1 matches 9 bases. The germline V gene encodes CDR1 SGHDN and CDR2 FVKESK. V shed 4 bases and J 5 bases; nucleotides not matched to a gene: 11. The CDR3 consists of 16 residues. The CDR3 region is CASSPGTGLSFETQYF. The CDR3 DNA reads TGTGCCAGCAGCCCTGGGACAGGGCTTTCTTTTGAGACCCAGTACTTC.

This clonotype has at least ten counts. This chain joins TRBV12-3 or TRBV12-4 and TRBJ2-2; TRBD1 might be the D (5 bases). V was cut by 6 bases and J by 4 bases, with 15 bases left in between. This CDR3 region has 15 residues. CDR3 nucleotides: TGTGCCAGCAGGATACAGGCGGTCCCCACCGGGGAGCTGTTTTTT. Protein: CASRIQAVPTGELFF.

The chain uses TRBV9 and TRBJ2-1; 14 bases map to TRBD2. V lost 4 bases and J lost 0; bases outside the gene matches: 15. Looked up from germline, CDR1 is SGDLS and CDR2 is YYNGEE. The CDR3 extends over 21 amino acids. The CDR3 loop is CASSNPSGLAGGLSSYNEQFF. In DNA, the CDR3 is TGTGCCAGCAGCAACCCCTCTGGACTAGCGGGAGGACTAAGCTCCTACAATGAGCAGTTCTTC.

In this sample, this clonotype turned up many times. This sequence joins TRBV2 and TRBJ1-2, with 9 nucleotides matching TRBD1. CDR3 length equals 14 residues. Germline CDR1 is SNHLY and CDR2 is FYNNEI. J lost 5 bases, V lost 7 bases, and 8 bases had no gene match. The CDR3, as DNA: TGTGCCAGCACCCGGACAGGGGTTCGGTATGGCTACACCTTC. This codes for CASTRTGVRYGYTF.

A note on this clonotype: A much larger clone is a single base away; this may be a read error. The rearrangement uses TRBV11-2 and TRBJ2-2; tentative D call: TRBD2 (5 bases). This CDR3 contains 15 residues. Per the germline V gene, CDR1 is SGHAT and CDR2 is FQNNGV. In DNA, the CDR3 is TGTGCCAGCAGATTGGAAAGTTCTTACACCGGGGAGCTGCTTTTT. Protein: CASRLESSYTGELLF.

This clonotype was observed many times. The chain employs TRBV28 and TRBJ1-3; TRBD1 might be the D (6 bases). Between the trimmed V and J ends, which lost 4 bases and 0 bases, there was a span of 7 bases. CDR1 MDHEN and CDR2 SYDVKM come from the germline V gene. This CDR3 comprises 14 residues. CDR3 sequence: CASSWTVSGNTIYF. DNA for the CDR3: TGTGCCAGCAGTTGGACAGTCTCTGGAAACACCATATATTTT.

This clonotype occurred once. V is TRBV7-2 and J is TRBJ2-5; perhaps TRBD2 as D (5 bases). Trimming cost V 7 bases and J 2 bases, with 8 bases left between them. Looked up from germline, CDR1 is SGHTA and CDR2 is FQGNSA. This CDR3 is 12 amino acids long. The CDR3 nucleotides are TGTGCCAGCACCCGGGAACAAGAGACCCAGTACTTC. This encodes CASTREQETQYF.

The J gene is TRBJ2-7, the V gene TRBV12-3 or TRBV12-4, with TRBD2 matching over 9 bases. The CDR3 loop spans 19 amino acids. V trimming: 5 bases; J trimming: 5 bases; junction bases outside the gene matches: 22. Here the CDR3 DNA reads TGTGCCAGCAGTCTACGTGGGGGCCTAGCGGGGACCGCGGGGAACGAGCAGTACTTC. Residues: CASSLRGGLAGTAGNEQYF.

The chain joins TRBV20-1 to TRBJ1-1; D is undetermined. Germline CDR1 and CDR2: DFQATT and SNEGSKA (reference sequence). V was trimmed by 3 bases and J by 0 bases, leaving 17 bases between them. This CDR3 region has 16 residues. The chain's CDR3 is CSASPNLPRLNTEAFF. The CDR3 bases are TGCAGTGCTAGTCCCAATCTACCCCGGCTGAACACTGAAGCTTTCTTT.

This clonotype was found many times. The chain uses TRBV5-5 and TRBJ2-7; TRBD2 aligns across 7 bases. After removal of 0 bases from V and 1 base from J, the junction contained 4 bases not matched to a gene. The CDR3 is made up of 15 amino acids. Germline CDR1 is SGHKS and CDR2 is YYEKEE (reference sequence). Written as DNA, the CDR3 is TGTGCCAGCAGCTTGGTTGGTAGCGGGTCCTACGAGCAGTACTTC. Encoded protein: CASSLVGSGSYEQYF.

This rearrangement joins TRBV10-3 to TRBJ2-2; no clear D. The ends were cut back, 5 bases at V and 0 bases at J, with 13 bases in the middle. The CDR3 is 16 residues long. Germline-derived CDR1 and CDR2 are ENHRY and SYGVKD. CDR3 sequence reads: CAISPTPVSNTGELFF. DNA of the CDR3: TGTGCCATCAGTCCTACGCCCGTATCGAACACCGGGGAGCTGTTTTTT.

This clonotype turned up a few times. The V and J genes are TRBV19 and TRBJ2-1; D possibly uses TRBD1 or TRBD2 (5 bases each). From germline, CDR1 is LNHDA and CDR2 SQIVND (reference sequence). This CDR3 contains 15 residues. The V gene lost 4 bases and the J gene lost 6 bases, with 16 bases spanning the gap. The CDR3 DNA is TGTGCCAGTAGTAATTTTGACACGGGGCCCAATGAGCAGTTCTTC. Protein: CASSNFDTGPNEQFF. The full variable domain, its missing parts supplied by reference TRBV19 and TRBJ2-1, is DGGITQSPKYLFRKEGQNVTLSCEQNLNHDAMYWYRQDPGQGLRLIYYSQIVNDFQKGDIAEGYSVSREKKESFPLTVTSAQKNPTAFYLCASSNFDTGPNEQFFGPGTRLTVL.